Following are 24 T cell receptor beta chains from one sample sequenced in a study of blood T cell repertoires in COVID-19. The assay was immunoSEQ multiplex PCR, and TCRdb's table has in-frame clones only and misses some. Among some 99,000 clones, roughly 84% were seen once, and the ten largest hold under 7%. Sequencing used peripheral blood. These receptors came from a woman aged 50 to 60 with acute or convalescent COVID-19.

This chain's CDR3 is CASSLRTASGNTIYF. In DNA, the CDR3 is TGTGCCAGCAGCCTACGGACAGCCTCTGGAAACACCATATATTTT. The rearrangement joins TRBV4-2 to TRBJ1-3, with a weak D call TRBD1 (6 bases). This CDR3 region has 15 residues. Per germline, CDR1 LGHNA and CDR2 YNFKEQ. The germline V and J ends were trimmed by 4 bases and 0 bases, with 10 bases remaining between them.

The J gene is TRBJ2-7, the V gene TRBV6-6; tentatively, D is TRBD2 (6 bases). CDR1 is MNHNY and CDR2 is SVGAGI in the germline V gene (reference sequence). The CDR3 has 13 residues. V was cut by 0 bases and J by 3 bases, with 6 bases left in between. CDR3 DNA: TGTGCCAGCAGTTACTCGGGACTCTACGAGCAGTACTTC. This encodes CASSYSGLYEQYF.

The CDR3 sequence is CASSPNGQANTEAFF. Here the CDR3 DNA reads TGTGCCAGCAGTCCAAATGGACAGGCGAACACTGAAGCTTTCTTT. This chain connects TRBV7-6 to TRBJ1-1; 7 nucleotides align to TRBD1. Per germline, CDR1 SGHVS and CDR2 FNYEAQ. CDR3 size: 15 residues. The V and J ends lost 6 bases and 1 base, in that order; junction bases with no gene match: 8.

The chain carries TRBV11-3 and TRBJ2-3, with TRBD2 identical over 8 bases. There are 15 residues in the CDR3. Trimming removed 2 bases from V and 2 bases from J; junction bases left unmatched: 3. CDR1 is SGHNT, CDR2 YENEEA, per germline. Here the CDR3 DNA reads TGTGCCAGCAGCTTACGGGGGGGGCCCACAGATACGCAGTATTTT. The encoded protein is CASSLRGGPTDTQYF.

The chain's CDR3 is CASSGGLDLIFTDTQYF. Here the CDR3 DNA reads TGTGCCAGCAGTGGGGGGCTAGACCTTATATTCACAGATACGCAGTATTTT. The chain uses TRBV2 and TRBJ2-3; possibly TRBD1 for D (6 bases). CDR3 length: 17 amino acids. V was trimmed by 4 bases and J by 2 bases, leaving 19 bases between them. Germline assignment: CDR1 SNHLY and CDR2 FYNNEI.

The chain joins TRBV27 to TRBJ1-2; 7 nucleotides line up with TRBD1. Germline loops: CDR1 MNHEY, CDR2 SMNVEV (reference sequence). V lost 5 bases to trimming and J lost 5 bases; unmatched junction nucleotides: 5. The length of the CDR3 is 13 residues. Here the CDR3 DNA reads TGTGCCAGCAGTCCACAGGGGCGTTATGGCTACACCTTC. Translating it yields CASSPQGRYGYTF.

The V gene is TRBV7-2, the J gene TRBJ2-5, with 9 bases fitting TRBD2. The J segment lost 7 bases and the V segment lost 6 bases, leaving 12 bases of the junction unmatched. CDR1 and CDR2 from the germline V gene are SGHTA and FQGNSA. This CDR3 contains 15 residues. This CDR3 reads CASSYPGLAAATQYF. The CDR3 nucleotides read TGTGCCAGCAGTTACCCGGGACTAGCTGCAGCGACCCAGTACTTC.

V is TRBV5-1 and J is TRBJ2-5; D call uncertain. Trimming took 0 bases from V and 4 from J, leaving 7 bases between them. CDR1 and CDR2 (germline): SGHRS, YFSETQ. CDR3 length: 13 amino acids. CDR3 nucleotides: TGCGCCAGCAGCTTGGCCGGCGGAGAGACCCAGTACTTC. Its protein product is CASSLAGGETQYF.

The CDR3 sequence: CASSEAVHLEKLFF. The CDR3, as DNA: TGTGCCAGCAGTGAGGCAGTACATTTAGAAAAACTGTTTTTT. This sequence joins TRBV6-1 and TRBJ1-4; D is unclear. Germline lookup yields CDR1 MNHNS and CDR2 SASEGT. Trimming took off 3 bases at V and 8 bases at J, with 13 bases between the two ends. This CDR3 region has 14 residues.

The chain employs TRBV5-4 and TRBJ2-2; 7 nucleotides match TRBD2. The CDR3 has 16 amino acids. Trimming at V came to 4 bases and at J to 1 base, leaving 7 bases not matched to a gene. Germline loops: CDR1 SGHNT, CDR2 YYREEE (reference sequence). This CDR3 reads CASSDLADLNTGELFF. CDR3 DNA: TGTGCCAGCAGCGACCTAGCGGACCTGAACACCGGGGAGCTGTTTTTT.

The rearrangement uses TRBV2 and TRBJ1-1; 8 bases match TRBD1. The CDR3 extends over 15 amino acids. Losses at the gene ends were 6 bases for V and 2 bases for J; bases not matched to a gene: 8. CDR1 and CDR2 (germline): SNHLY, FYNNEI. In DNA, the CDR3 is TGTGCCAGCAGGCATCGGACAGGGACCAACACTGAAGCTTTCTTT. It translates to CASRHRTGTNTEAFF.

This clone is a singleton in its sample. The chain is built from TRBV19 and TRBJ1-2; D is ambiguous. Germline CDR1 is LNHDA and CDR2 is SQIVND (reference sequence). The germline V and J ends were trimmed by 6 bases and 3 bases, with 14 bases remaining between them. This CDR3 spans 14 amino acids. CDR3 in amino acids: CASSPGGRDYGYTF. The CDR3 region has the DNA TGTGCCAGTAGCCCCGGAGGTAGAGACTATGGCTACACCTTC.

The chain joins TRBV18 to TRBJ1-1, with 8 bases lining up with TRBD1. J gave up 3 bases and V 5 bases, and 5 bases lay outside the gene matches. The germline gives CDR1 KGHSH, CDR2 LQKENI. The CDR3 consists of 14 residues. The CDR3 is CASSYDRGYTEAFF. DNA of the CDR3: TGTGCCAGCTCATACGACAGGGGTTACACTGAAGCTTTCTTT.

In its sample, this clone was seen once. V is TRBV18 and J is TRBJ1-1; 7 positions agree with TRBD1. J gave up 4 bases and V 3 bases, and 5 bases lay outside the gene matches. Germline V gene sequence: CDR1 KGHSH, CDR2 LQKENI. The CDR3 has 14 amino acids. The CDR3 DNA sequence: TGTGCCAGCTCACCTCGACAGGGAAGCACTGAAGCTTTCTTT. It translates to CASSPRQGSTEAFF.

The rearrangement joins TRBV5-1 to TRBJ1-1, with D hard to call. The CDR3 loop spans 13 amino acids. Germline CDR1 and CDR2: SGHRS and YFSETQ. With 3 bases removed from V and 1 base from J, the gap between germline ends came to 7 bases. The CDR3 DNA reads TGCGCCAGCAGCTCGGGAGCGAACACTGAAGCTTTCTTT. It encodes CASSSGANTEAFF.

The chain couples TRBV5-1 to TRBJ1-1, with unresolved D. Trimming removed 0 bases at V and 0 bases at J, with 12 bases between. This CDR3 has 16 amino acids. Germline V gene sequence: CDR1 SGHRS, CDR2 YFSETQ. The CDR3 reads CASSLESPDLNTEAFF. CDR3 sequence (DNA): TGCGCCAGCAGCTTGGAATCCCCAGATCTGAACACTGAAGCTTTCTTT.

CDR3 region: CASSLVQGNTEAFF. CDR3 bases: TGTGCCAGCAGCTTAGTTCAGGGGAACACTGAAGCTTTCTTT. The V and J genes are TRBV7-9 and TRBJ1-1, with a weak D call TRBD1 (5 bases). The CDR3 covers 14 residues. Germline V CDR1 and CDR2: SEHNR, FQNEAQ (reference sequence). V lost 1 base and J 1 base, leaving 7 bases between the germline ends.

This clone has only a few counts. The CDR3 bases are TGCGCCAGCAGTGATTCTAGCGGGGTGGCGTTCTTC. Translated: CASSDSSGVAFF. The chain recombines TRBV10-2 with TRBJ2-1, with 9 nucleotides matching TRBD2. With V trimmed by 3 bases and J by 15 bases, 6 bases remained unmatched. Per the germline V gene, CDR1 is WSHSY and CDR2 is SAAADI. The CDR3 covers 12 residues.

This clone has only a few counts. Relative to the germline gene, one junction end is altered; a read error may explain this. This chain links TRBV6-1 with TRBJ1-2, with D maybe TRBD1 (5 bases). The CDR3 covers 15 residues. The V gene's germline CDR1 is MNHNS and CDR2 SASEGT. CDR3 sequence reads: CASREATDFNYGYTF. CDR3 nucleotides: TGTGCCAGCAGGGAAGCGACAGACTTTAACTATGGCTACACCTTC.

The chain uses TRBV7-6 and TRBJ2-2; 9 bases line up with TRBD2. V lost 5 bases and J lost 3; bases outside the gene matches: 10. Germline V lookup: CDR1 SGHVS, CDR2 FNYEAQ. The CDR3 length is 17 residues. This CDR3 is CASSPQKVAGDTGELFF. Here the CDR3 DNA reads TGTGCCAGCAGCCCCCAGAAGGTAGCGGGGGACACCGGGGAGCTGTTTTTT. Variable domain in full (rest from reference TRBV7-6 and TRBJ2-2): GAGVSQSPRYKVTKRGQDVALRCDPISGHVSLYWYRQALGQGPEFLTYFNYEAQQDKSGLPNDRFSAERPEGSISTLTIQRTEQRDSAMYRCASSPQKVAGDTGELFFGEGSRLTVL.

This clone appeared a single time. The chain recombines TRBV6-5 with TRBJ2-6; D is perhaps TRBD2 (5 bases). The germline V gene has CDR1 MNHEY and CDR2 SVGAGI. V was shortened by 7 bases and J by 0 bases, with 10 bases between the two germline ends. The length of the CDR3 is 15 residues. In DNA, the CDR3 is TGTGCCAGCAACGAGGCGGGCTCTGGGGCCAACGTCCTGACTTTC. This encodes CASNEAGSGANVLTF.

CDR3 protein: CSVRRTPRLDDGYTF. The CDR3 nucleotides are TGCAGCGTTAGGAGGACCCCGAGGCTGGATGATGGCTACACCTTC. V is TRBV29-1 and J is TRBJ1-2, with D hard to call. Trimming shortened V by 5 bases and J by 6 bases, and 22 bases separated the two germline ends. The CDR3 loop spans 15 amino acids. CDR1 and CDR2 (germline): SQVTM, ANQGSEA.

The CDR3 loop is CASSLGRGAEAFF. The CDR3 DNA reads TGTGCCAGCAGTTTAGGGAGGGGAGCTGAAGCTTTCTTT. This chain links TRBV12-3 or TRBV12-4 with TRBJ1-1; D might be TRBD1 (5 bases). The V end lost 1 base, the J end lost 6 bases, and 9 bases lay between the germline ends. The CDR3 is made up of 13 amino acids.

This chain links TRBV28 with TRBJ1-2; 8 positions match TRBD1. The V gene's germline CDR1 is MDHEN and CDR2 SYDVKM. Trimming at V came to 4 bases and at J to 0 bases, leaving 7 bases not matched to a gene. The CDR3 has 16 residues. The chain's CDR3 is CASSSESQGANYGYTF. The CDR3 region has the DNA TGTGCCAGCAGTTCTGAATCACAGGGGGCTAACTATGGCTACACCTTC.